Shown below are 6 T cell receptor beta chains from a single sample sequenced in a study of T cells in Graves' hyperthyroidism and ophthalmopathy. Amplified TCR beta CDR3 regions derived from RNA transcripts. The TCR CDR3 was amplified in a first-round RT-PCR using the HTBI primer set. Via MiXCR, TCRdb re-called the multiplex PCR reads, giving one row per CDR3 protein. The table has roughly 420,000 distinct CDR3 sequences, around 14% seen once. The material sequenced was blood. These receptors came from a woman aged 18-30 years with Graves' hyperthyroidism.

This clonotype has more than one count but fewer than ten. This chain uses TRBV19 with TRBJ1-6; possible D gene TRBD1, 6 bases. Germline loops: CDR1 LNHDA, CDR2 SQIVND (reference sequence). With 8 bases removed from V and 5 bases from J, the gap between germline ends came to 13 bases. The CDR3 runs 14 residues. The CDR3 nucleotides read TGTGCCAGTTCCCGGGACACCAATAATTCACCCCTCCACTTT. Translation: CASSRDTNNSPLHF.

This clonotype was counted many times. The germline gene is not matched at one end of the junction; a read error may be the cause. This CDR3 is CASSEGSRFDF. The DNA of the CDR3 is TGTGCCAGCAGTGAAGGAAGCCGGTTCGACTTC. The chain carries TRBV6-1 and TRBJ2-7; D gene uncertain. This CDR3 region has 11 residues. CDR1 and CDR2 (germline): MNHNS, SASEGT.

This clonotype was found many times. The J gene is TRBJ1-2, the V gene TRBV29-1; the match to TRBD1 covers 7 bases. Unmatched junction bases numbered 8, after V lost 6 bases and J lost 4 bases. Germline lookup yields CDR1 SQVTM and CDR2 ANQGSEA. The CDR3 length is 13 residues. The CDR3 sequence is CSVTGRGFYGYTF. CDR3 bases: TGCAGCGTGACAGGGAGAGGATTCTATGGCTACACCTTC.

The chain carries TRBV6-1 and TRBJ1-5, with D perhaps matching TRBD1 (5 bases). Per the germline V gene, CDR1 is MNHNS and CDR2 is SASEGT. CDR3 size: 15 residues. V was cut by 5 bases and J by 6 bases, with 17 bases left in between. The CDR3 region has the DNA TGTGCCAGCAGTCCCCCAGGGTCTTACCCTCAGCCCCAGCATTTT. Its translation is CASSPPGSYPQPQHF.

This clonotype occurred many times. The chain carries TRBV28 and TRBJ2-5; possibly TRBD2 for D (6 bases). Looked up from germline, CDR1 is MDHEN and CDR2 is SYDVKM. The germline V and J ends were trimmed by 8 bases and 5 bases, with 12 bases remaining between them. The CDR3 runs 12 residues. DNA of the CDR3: TGTGCCAGCGCGGAGGGTTGGGAGACCCAGTACTTC. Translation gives CASAEGWETQYF.

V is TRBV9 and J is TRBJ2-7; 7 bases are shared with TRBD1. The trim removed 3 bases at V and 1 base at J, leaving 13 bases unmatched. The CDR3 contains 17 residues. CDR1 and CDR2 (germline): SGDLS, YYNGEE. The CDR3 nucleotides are TGTGCCAGCAGCGGGGGCGGTACAGGGGCCGGATCCTACGAGCAGTACTTC. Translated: CASSGGGTGAGSYEQYF.